These 32 T cell receptor beta chains were all obtained from the same sample, sequenced in a study of response to subunit inactivated influenza vaccine. TCRdb redid the calling of the RT-PCR reads with MiXCR, one entry per CDR3 protein. Altogether roughly 500,000 distinct CDR3 sequences are present, about 15% being singletons, with the ten largest covering 3%. This material consisted of CD4+ T cells sorted from PBMCs, taken approximately 25 months after vaccination. All receptors come from a man aged 50-75 years who received an inactivated influenza vaccine.

CDR3 region: CAIGSGYTDTQYF. CDR3 DNA sequence: TGTGCCATCGGAAGCGGCTACACAGATACGCAGTATTTT. The chain has TRBV10-3 and TRBJ2-3; a weak D match, TRBD2 (5 bases). CDR1 ENHRY and CDR2 SYGVKD come from the germline V gene. CDR3 length: 13 amino acids. Trimming shortened V by 8 bases and J by 2 bases, and 11 bases separated the two germline ends.

This clonotype was detected only a few times. The chain employs TRBV12-3 or TRBV12-4 and TRBJ2-3; D is uncertain. The V gene lost 3 bases and the J gene lost 2 bases, with 9 bases spanning the gap. The CDR3 totals 14 residues. The CDR3 sequence is CASSFPRFTDTQYF. CDR3 sequence (DNA): TGTGCCAGCAGTTTCCCTAGATTCACAGATACGCAGTATTTT.

The rearrangement uses TRBV7-2 and TRBJ1-5; a weak D match, TRBD1 (5 bases). Germline V CDR1 and CDR2: SGHTA, FQGNSA. The CDR3 totals 15 residues. V was trimmed by 2 bases and J by 5 bases, leaving 13 bases between them. The CDR3 loop is CASSLWEGRDQPQHF. The CDR3, as DNA: TGTGCCAGCAGCTTATGGGAGGGGCGCGATCAGCCCCAGCATTTT.

This clonotype was counted at least ten times. The chain is built from TRBV7-9 and TRBJ1-2; D is possibly TRBD1 (5 bases). V dropped 2 bases and J dropped 7 bases, with 5 bases sitting between them. The germline CDR1 and CDR2 sequences are SEHNR and FQNEAQ (reference sequence). The CDR3 spans 11 residues. CDR3 amino acids: CASSLQGGYTF. The CDR3 nucleotides read TGTGCCAGCAGCTTACAGGGTGGCTACACCTTC.

This clonotype was seen a handful of times. V and J are TRBV28 and TRBJ2-3; weak D call: TRBD1 (6 bases). Germline loops: CDR1 MDHEN, CDR2 SYDVKM. The ends were cut back, 4 bases at V and 1 base at J, with 12 bases in the middle. The CDR3 length is 15 residues. The CDR3 DNA sequence: TGTGCCAGCAGTTCAGGGGAAGTGGGCACAGATACGCAGTATTTT. Protein: CASSSGEVGTDTQYF.

CDR3 region: CASSYSPGTGIYNEQFF. The CDR3 DNA follows: TGTGCCAGCAGTTACTCCCCCGGGACAGGTATATACAATGAGCAGTTCTTC. The chain uses TRBV6-2 or TRBV6-3 and TRBJ2-1; 8 bases are a match to TRBD1. The V segment lost 0 bases and the J segment 4 bases; nucleotides outside the gene matches: 8. The germline CDR1 and CDR2 sequences are MNHEY and SVGEGT. This CDR3 has 17 amino acids.

The sample holds a few counts of this clonotype. J is TRBJ1-2 and V is TRBV5-5; D not resolved. Trimming stripped 4 bases from V and 2 bases from J, with 9 bases between. The CDR3 covers 13 residues. The germline V gene encodes CDR1 SGHKS and CDR2 YYEKEE (reference sequence). As DNA, the CDR3 is TGTGCCAGCAGCCGTCTGGGGAACTATGGCTACACCTTC. Translation gives CASSRLGNYGYTF.

V and J are TRBV12-3 or TRBV12-4 and TRBJ1-4; no firm D call. Trimming stripped 5 bases from V and 6 bases from J, with 10 bases between. The CDR3 runs 13 residues. CDR3 nucleotide sequence: TGTGCCAGCAGTAAAGGCGGCTATGAAAAACTGTTTTTT. Protein product: CASSKGGYEKLFF.

This clonotype has ten or more counts. V usage is TRBV29-1 and J usage is TRBJ2-5, with 12 positions matching TRBD2. The CDR3 loop spans 17 amino acids. The V segment lost 0 bases and the J segment 2 bases; nucleotides outside the gene matches: 7. Germline CDR1 and CDR2: SQVTM and ANQGSEA. CDR3 sequence reads: CSVEDPRLAGEQETQYF. The CDR3 DNA follows: TGCAGCGTTGAAGATCCCCGACTAGCGGGAGAACAAGAGACCCAGTACTTC.

The V gene is TRBV7-7, the J gene TRBJ2-5; the match to TRBD1 covers 7 bases. This CDR3 is built from 15 residues. Germline assignment: CDR1 SSHAT and CDR2 FNYEAQ (reference sequence). The junction had 11 bases not matched to a gene; V was cut back by 5 bases and J by 5 bases. The CDR3 DNA reads TGTGCCAGCAGCCTCACAGGGGCTGGTAAGGAGACCCAGTACTTC. It encodes CASSLTGAGKETQYF.

CDR3 amino acids: CASKKGTSGEQFF. The CDR3 DNA sequence: TGTGCCAGCAAGAAAGGAACTAGCGGAGAGCAGTTCTTC. This sequence joins TRBV6-2 or TRBV6-3 and TRBJ2-1, with TRBD2 matching 8 bases. The junction had 9 bases not matched to a gene; V was cut back by 7 bases and J by 10 bases. Germline V gene sequence: CDR1 MNHEY, CDR2 SVGEGT. This CDR3 comprises 13 residues.

The rearrangement joins TRBV6-5 to TRBJ2-3; a weak D match, TRBD1 (6 bases). CDR3 size: 16 residues. CDR1 MNHEY and CDR2 SVGAGI come from the germline V gene. Trimming cost V 3 bases and J 3 bases, with 16 bases left between them. The CDR3 loop reads CASSYAPDSQTDTQYF. As DNA, the CDR3 is TGTGCCAGCAGTTATGCGCCGGACAGCCAGACAGATACGCAGTATTTT.

To note about this clonotype: This may stem from a read error, because a much larger clone lies one nucleotide away. The chain carries TRBV27 and TRBJ2-3; the D is unclear. Trimming removed 7 bases at V and 2 bases at J, with 1 base between. The length of the CDR3 is 10 residues. Looked up from germline, CDR1 is MNHEY and CDR2 is SMNVEV (reference sequence). The CDR3 nucleotides are TGTGCCAGCACCACAGATACGCAGTATTTT. As protein: CASTTDTQYF.

This CDR3 is CASSLPLPGSYEQYF. The DNA of the CDR3 is TGTGCCAGCAGCTTACCTCTACCCGGCTCCTACGAGCAGTACTTC. This chain joins TRBV13 and TRBJ2-7; D call uncertain. CDR1 PRHDT and CDR2 FYEKMQ come from the germline V gene (reference sequence). With 2 bases removed from V and 0 bases from J, the gap between germline ends came to 11 bases. The CDR3 contains 15 residues.

The rearrangement joins TRBV29-1 to TRBJ1-1; D remains unclear. V dropped 6 bases and J dropped 3 bases, with 11 bases sitting between them. This CDR3 has 12 amino acids. Germline loops: CDR1 SQVTM, CDR2 ANQGSEA. The CDR3 DNA is TGCAGCGTCGCTCGGACCGACACTGAAGCTTTCTTT. As protein: CSVARTDTEAFF.

The CDR3 is CSATMGLAIYNEQFF. In DNA form, the CDR3 reads TGCAGTGCTACCATGGGACTAGCGATATACAATGAGCAGTTCTTC. The V gene is TRBV20-1, the J gene TRBJ2-1, with TRBD2 matching 10 bases. Germline V lookup: CDR1 DFQATT, CDR2 SNEGSKA (reference sequence). This CDR3 is built from 15 residues. The V gene end was trimmed by 4 bases and the J gene end by 4 bases; junction bases not matched to a gene: 7.

There are a few counts of this clonotype. The chain carries TRBV7-2 and TRBJ2-7; TRBD1 matches at 9 bases. The CDR3 consists of 16 residues. Germline CDR1 and CDR2: SGHTA and FQGNSA. The ends lost 1 base at V and 1 base at J; junction bases unmatched: 5. CDR3 loop: CASSLVIGQGSYEQYF. DNA of the CDR3: TGTGCCAGCAGCTTAGTTATCGGACAGGGGTCCTACGAGCAGTACTTC.

This clonotype was detected a few times. The V and J genes are TRBV7-2 and TRBJ2-1, with 11 bases that match TRBD2. Germline lookup yields CDR1 SGHTA and CDR2 FQGNSA. The CDR3 runs 15 residues. V was clipped by 1 base and J by 6 bases; unmatched bases: 2. The CDR3 coding sequence is TGTGCCAGCAGCTTAGAACTAGCGGGAGTCAATGAGCAGTTCTTC. This sequence encodes CASSLELAGVNEQFF.

This chain uses TRBV6-5 with TRBJ2-1, with D uncertain. This CDR3 spans 15 amino acids. V shed 0 bases and J shed 2 bases, with 8 bases lying between them. The germline gives CDR1 MNHEY, CDR2 SVGAGI. CDR3 region: CASSYSQYAYNEQFF. The CDR3 nucleotides read TGTGCCAGCAGTTACTCTCAGTACGCCTACAATGAGCAGTTCTTC.

The table lists this clonotype with a few counts. This rearrangement joins TRBV29-1 to TRBJ1-2; unclear D gene. CDR1 is SQVTM and CDR2 is ANQGSEA in the germline V gene. The V and J ends lost 5 bases and 6 bases respectively, with 10 bases between them. This CDR3 contains 11 residues. CDR3 amino acids: CSVRNPNGYTF. CDR3 DNA sequence: TGCAGCGTTAGGAACCCGAATGGCTACACCTTC.

This clonotype was observed a few times. The chain links TRBV27 to TRBJ2-1; TRBD2 aligns across 10 bases. Germline V gene sequence: CDR1 MNHEY, CDR2 SMNVEV (reference sequence). V lost 10 bases to trimming and J lost 0 bases; unmatched junction nucleotides: 9. The CDR3 totals 16 residues. The CDR3 DNA sequence: TGTGCCACCCGAAAGGGACTAGCGAGCTCCTACAATGAGCAGTTCTTC. This codes for CATRKGLASSYNEQFF.

The V gene is TRBV6-2 or TRBV6-3, the J gene TRBJ2-1; TRBD1 aligns across 8 bases. Germline trimming cut 6 bases from V and 0 bases from J; bases unmatched to any gene: 1. CDR1 is MNHEY, CDR2 SVGEGT, per germline. This CDR3 region has 14 residues. CDR3 amino acids: CASSTGGSYNEQFF. DNA of the CDR3: TGTGCCAGCAGCACAGGGGGCTCCTACAATGAGCAGTTCTTC.

This clonotype turned up a few times. This sequence joins TRBV20-1 and TRBJ2-1; the D is unclear. The CDR3 covers 14 residues. V was pared by 5 bases and J by 3 bases, with 14 bases between. CDR1 is DFQATT and CDR2 is SNEGSKA in the germline V gene (reference sequence). The CDR3 coding sequence is TGCAGTGCTTTGGGCCCCGACGACTACAATGAGCAGTTCTTC. This encodes CSALGPDDYNEQFF.

This clonotype was counted between two and nine times. CDR3 DNA: TGTGCCAGCAGCTGGGGAGGAGGAGACACAGATACGCAGTATTTT. Amino acid sequence: CASSWGGGDTDTQYF. The gene calls are TRBV7-9 and TRBJ2-3; weak D call: TRBD2 (6 bases). Trimming stripped 4 bases from V and 2 bases from J, with 13 bases between. Germline V gives CDR1 SEHNR, CDR2 FQNEAQ (reference sequence). CDR3 size: 15 residues.

This clonotype was seen ten or more times. The chain uses TRBV27 and TRBJ2-1; D uncertain. The CDR3 is 11 amino acids. Germline CDR1 reads MNHEY; CDR2 reads SMNVEV (reference sequence). Trimming pared 4 bases from V and 5 bases from J, leaving 3 bases between. The CDR3 loop reads CASSYHNEQFF. CDR3 bases: TGTGCCAGCAGTTACCACAATGAGCAGTTCTTC.

The J gene is TRBJ1-1, the V gene TRBV12-3 or TRBV12-4; 7 bases are a match to TRBD1. The CDR3 is made up of 12 amino acids. Unmatched junction bases numbered 7, after V lost 5 bases and J lost 10 bases. The CDR3 reads CASSPRDRGAFF. The CDR3 bases are TGTGCCAGCAGTCCACGGGACAGAGGAGCTTTCTTT.

The rearrangement joins TRBV7-8 to TRBJ1-2; 11 bases agree with TRBD1. Germline lookup yields CDR1 SGHVS and CDR2 FQNEAQ. V dropped 4 bases and J dropped 6; count of bases not matched to a gene: 7. The CDR3 is 15 amino acids. Here the CDR3 DNA reads TGTGCCAGCAGCTCTTACCAGGGACAGGGGGATGGCTACACCTTC. Its protein product is CASSSYQGQGDGYTF.

This clonotype has a handful of counts. The chain couples TRBV12-3 or TRBV12-4 to TRBJ2-7; 7 bases are shared with TRBD2. The CDR3 has 15 amino acids. V shed 2 bases and J 2 bases; nucleotides not matched to a gene: 6. CDR3 in amino acids: CASSLSLGGAYEQYF. For the CDR3, the DNA is TGTGCCAGCAGTTTATCTCTTGGGGGGGCCTACGAGCAGTACTTC.

J is TRBJ2-2 and V is TRBV24-1; 13 bases align to TRBD2. Germline values: CDR1 KGHDR, CDR2 SFDVKD. The CDR3 has 17 residues. V dropped 0 bases and J dropped 5; count of bases not matched to a gene: 2. CDR3 residues: CATSDLGLAGETGELFF. CDR3 DNA: TGTGCCACCAGTGATTTGGGACTAGCGGGAGAGACCGGGGAGCTGTTTTTT.

V and J are TRBV20-1 and TRBJ2-3, with 7 bases fitting TRBD2. V gave up 6 bases and J gave up 1 base; unmatched junction bases: 7. Germline assignment: CDR1 DFQATT and CDR2 SNEGSKA (reference sequence). CDR3 size: 14 residues. The CDR3 spells CSAELASGTDTQYF. The DNA for the CDR3 is TGCAGTGCCGAACTAGCGTCGGGCACAGATACGCAGTATTTT.

There are many counts of this clonotype. The chain combines TRBV12-3 or TRBV12-4 with TRBJ2-7; D gene uncertain. The CDR3 has 13 amino acids. Trimming pared 1 base from V and 0 bases from J, leaving 4 bases between. The CDR3 spells CASSLGFSYEQYF. For the CDR3, the DNA is TGTGCCAGCAGTTTAGGGTTCTCCTACGAGCAGTACTTC.

This clonotype was observed a few times. The chain combines TRBV5-1 with TRBJ2-5; no reliable D call. CDR1 is SGHRS, CDR2 YFSETQ, per germline. V lost 1 base, J lost 2 bases, and 12 bases lay in between. This CDR3 comprises 15 residues. Here the CDR3 DNA reads TGCGCCAGCAGCTTGTTCCCACAGAAACAAGAGACCCAGTACTTC. It is translated as CASSLFPQKQETQYF.